This paragraph reports one T cell receptor beta chain. The target of this receptor is not known. The sample holds no much larger clone one base away, and base qualities are not on file. The data were taken from a study of blood T cell repertoires in COVID-19 (dated by TCRdb to the early 2020s). Background on the whole study: Collaborator samples came from the United States, Italy and Spain and covered acute and convalescent phases of COVID-19. The prospective study material was composed of cDNA or gDNA derived from T cells, B-cell-depleted T cells, or PBMCs. The dataset comprised deeply sampled blood TCRbeta repertoires from subjects exposed to, actively infected with, or recovered from COVID-19. The repertoires were made available in a free public database intended to serve as a resource for research on the immune response to SARS-CoV-2. Samples were obtained from the ongoing ImmuneRACE study (first 160 participants) and from 1,200 or so subjects provided by 6 global collaborators. The sample metadata nearly always contained a de-identified subject ID, COVID-19 status, age in years and sex. HLA class I and class II types, where available, came from metadata supplied by the sample provider rather than from assay-based typing.

The research as a whole found: Clinical and demographic metadata were provided uncurated, with the amount varying by source and participant.

The collaborating institutions used their own protocols to collect whole blood in K2EDTA tubes. For TCRbeta analysis, collaborators shipped samples in one of three forms: frozen whole blood, isolated PBMCs, or DNA extracted from either of those sample types. A distance of 14 bases separates the germline ends of V and J, which lose 4 bases and 8 bases respectively. The CDR3 numbers 13 residues from cysteine through phenylalanine. Only the CDR3 DNA stays, 39 bases, in frame from base 1. The immunoSEQ Assay, a bias-controlled multiplex PCR, was used to amplify TCRbeta CDR3 regions from genomic DNA. The authors processed their data as follows. Nucleated cell counts per sample were estimated from amplification of reference gene primers within the assay. Sequence reads were collapsed and filtered to measure the absolute abundance of every unique TCRbeta CDR3 rearrangement. For each sample, productive Simpson clonality was calculated by taking the square root of Simpson's diversity index across productive rearrangements. The clones in this table, taken by TCRdb from immuneACCESS, are in-frame only. Not every clone is retained; where verified, under half of the shortfall comes from an unresolved V gene, and the cause of the rest is unknown. Clonal size and the V and J genes are those of that table, whereas D and trimming came from the DNA. Within this sample are roughly 100,000 clones, with about 90% of them counted one time only. Clones ranked in the top ten supply approximately 3.4% of the sample.

The chain is assembled from TRBV12-3 or TRBV12-4 and TRBJ1-1; TRBD1 might be the D gene, on 6 matching bases. This TCR was sampled from a woman aged 55-75 years with acute or convalescent COVID-19. Input material: peripheral blood. CDR3 protein: CASSSTGSREAFF. Read as DNA, the sequence is TGTGCCAGCAGTTCTACAGGGTCACGGGAAGCTTTCTTT.